This TCR beta chain was found in a study of blood T cell repertoires in COVID-19. Turning to the study itself: In each case, the material was cDNA or gDNA derived from T cells, B-cell-depleted T cells, or PBMCs.

Sequencing was performed with immunoSEQ multiplex PCR; in TCRdb, only in-frame clones are kept and a portion is missing. Of 200,000 or so clones in the sample, around 89% were seen once. This CDR3 contains 12 residues. The V end was cut by 11 bases, the J end by 3 bases, with 12 bases between. CDR1 MNHEY and CDR2 SVGAGI come from the germline V gene. The origin of this receptor is a woman between 18 and 29 years old who had recovered from COVID-19. The sample consisted of PBMCs or T cells enriched from blood (not recorded which). The genes are TRBV6-5 and TRBJ2-3, with D maybe TRBD2 (7 bases). The CDR3 region has the DNA TGTGCCCGACGGGGGGCAACAGATACGCAGTATTTT. Residues: CARRGATDTQYF.